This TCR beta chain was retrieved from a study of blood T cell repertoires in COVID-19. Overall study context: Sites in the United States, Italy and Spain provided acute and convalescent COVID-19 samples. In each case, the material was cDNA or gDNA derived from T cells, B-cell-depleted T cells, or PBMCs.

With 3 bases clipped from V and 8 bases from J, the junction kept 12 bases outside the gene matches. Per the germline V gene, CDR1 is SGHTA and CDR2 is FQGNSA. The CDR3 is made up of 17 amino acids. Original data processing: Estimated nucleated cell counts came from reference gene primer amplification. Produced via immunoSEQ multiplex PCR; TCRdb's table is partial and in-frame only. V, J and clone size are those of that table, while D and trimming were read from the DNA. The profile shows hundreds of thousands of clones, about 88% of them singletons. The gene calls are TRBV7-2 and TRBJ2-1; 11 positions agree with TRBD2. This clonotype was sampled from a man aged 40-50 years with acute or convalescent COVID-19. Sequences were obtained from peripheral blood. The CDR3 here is CASSFTSGSPLGDEQFF. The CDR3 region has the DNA TGTGCCAGCAGCTTTACTAGCGGGAGCCCCCTAGGAGATGAGCAGTTCTTC.